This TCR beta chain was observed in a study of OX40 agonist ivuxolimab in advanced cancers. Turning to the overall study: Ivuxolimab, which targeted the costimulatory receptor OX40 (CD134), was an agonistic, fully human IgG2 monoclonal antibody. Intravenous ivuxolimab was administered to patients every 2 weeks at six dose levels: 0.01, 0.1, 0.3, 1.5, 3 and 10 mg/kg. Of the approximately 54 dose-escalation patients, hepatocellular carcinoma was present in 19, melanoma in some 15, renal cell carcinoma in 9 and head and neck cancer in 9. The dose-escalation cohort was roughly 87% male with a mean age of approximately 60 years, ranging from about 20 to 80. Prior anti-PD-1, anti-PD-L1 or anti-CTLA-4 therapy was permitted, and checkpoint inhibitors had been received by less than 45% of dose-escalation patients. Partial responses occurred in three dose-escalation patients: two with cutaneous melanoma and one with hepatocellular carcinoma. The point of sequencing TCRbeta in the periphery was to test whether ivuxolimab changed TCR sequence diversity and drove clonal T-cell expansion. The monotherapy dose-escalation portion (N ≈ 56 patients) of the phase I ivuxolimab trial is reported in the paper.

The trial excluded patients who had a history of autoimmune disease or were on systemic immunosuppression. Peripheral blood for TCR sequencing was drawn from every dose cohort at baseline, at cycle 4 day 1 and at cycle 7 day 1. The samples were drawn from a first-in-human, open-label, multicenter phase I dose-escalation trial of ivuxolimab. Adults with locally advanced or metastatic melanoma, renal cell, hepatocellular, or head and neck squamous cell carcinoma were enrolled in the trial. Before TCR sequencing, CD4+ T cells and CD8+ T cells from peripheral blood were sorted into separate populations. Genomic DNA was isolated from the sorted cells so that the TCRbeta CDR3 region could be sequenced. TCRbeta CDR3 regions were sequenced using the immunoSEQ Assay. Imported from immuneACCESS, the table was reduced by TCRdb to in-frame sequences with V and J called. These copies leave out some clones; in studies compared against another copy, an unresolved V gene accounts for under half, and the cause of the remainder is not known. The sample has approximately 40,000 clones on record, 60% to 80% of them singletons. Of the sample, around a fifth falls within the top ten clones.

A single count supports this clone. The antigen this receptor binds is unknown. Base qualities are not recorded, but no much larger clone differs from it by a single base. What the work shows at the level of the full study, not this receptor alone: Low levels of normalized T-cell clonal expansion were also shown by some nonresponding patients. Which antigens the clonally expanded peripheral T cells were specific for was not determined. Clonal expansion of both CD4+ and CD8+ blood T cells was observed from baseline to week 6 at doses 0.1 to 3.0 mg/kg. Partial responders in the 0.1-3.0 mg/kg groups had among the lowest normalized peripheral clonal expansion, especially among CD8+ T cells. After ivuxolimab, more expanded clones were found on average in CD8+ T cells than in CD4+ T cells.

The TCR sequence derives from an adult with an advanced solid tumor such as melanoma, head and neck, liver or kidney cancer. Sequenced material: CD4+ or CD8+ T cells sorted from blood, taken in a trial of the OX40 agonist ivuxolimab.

The CDR3 in this case is CASSGGQGVIYEQYF. The DNA sequence follows: TGTGCCAGCAGTGGGGGACAGGGTGTGATCTACGAGCAGTACTTC. The chain is assembled from TRBV28 and TRBJ2-7; TRBD1 aligns with 9 central bases. V is pruned by 5 bases and J by 3 bases, leaving 8 bases of the junction without a gene match. The CDR3, cysteine through phenylalanine, is 15 amino acids long. Only the CDR3 portion is preserved as DNA: 45 bases, with reading frame beginning at the first base. The germline V gene yields MDHEN for CDR1 and SYDVKM for CDR2.